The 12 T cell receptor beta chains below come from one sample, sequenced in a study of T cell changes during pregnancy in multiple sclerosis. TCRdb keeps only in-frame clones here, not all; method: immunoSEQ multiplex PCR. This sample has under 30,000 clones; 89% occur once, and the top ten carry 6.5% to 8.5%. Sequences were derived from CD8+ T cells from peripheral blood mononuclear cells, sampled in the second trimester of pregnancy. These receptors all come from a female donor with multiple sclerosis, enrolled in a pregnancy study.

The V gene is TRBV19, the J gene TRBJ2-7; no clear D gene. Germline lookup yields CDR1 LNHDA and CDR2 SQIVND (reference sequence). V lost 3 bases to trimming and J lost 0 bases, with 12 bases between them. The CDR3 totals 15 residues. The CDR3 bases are TGTGCCAGTAGTATTTCGGCGGCTAGCTCCTACGAGCAGTACTTC. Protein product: CASSISAASSYEQYF.

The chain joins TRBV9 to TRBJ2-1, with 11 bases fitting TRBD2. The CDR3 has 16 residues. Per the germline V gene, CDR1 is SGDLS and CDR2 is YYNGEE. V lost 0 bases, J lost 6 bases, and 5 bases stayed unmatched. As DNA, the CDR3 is TGTGCCAGCAGCGTAGCTTCTAGCGGGGGGCCCAATGAGCAGTTCTTC. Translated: CASSVASSGGPNEQFF.

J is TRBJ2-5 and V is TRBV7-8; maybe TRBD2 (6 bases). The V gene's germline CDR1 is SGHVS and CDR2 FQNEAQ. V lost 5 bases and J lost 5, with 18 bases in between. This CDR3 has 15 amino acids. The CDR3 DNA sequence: TGTGCCAGCAGCCAGGGTAGCGGCCGGGAGGAGACCCAGTACTTC. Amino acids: CASSQGSGREETQYF.

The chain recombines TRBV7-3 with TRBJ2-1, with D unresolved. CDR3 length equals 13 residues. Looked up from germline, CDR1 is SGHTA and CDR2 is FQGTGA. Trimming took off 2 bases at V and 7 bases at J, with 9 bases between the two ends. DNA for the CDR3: TGTGCCAGCAGCTTAGACTTCGGTAATGAGCAGTTCTTC. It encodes CASSLDFGNEQFF.

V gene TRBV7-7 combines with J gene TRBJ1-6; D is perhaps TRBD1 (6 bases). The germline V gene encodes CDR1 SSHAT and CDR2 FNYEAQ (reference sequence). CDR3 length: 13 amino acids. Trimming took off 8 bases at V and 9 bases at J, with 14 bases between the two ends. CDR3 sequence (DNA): TGTGCCAGCGCCCGGGACATGAGTTCACCCCTCCACTTT. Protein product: CASARDMSSPLHF. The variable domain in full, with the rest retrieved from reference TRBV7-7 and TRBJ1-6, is GAGVSQSPRYKVTKRGQDVTLRCDPISSHATLYWYQQALGQGPEFLTYFNYEAQPDKSGLPSDRFSAERPEGSISTLTIQRTEQRDSAMYRCASARDMSSPLHFGNGTRLTVT.

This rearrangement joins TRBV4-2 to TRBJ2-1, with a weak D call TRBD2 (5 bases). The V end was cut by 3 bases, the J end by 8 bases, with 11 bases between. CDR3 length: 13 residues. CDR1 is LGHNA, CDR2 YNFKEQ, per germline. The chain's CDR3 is CASSQTKLDEQFF. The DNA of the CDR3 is TGTGCCAGCAGCCAGACCAAACTAGATGAGCAGTTCTTC.

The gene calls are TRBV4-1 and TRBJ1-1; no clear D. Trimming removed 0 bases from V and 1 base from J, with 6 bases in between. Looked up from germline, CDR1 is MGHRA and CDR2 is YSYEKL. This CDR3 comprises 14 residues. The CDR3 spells CASSQERANTEAFF. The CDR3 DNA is TGCGCCAGCAGCCAAGAGCGCGCGAACACTGAAGCTTTCTTT.

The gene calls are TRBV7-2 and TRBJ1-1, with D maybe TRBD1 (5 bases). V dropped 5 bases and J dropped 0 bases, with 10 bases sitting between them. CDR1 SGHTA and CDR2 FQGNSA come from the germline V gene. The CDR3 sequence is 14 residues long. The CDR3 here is CASSLTGMNTEAFF. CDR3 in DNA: TGTGCCAGCAGCCTTACAGGTATGAACACTGAAGCTTTCTTT.

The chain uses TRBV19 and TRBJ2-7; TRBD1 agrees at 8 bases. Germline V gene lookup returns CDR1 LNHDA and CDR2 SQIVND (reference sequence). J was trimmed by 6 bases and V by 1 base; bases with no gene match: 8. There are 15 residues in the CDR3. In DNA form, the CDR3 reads TGTGCCAGTAGTATAGCGACAGGGGTATTTCGCGAGCAGTACTTC. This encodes CASSIATGVFREQYF.

The CDR3: CASSEGGFSYYGYTF. The CDR3 DNA is TGTGCCAGCAGTGAAGGGGGCTTTTCTTACTATGGCTACACCTTC. V and J are TRBV6-1 and TRBJ1-2, with D perhaps matching TRBD1 (5 bases). Germline V gene sequence: CDR1 MNHNS, CDR2 SASEGT. V was trimmed by 1 base and J by 3 bases, leaving 12 bases between them. This CDR3 region has 15 residues.

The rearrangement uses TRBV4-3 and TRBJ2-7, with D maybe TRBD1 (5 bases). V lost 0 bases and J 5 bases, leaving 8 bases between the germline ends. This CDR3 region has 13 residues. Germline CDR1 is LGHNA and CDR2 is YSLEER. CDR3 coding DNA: TGCGCCAGCAGCCAAGACCAGGGCCACGAGCAGTACTTC. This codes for CASSQDQGHEQYF.

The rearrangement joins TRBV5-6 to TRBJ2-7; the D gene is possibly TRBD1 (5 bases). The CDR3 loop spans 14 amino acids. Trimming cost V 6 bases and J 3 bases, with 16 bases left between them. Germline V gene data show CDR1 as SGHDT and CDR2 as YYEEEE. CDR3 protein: CASTLKDNVYEQYF. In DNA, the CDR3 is TGTGCCAGCACCTTAAAGGACAATGTCTACGAGCAGTACTTC.